Each of the 21 T cell receptor beta chains below was sequenced from the same sample in a study of blood T cells in healthy people across ages (dated by TCRdb to the mid-2010s). The library was built by means of 5' RACE. TCRdb shows the sequencer as Illumina HiSeq 2500. A second PCR of 7 to 11 cycles was performed with a sample-barcoded 5' primer and a J-beta primer mix. The public reads were reprocessed in TCRdb via fastp at Q25 and MiXCR, keeping in-frame beta chains. A single entry per CDR3 protein holds the most common genes and DNA from its merged rows. This sample has hundreds of thousands of distinct CDR3 sequences in its table, and around 32% of those were observed once. The biggest ten clones account for 15% of the sample. Sequenced: blood. Receptor source: a woman older than 75 in good health. Donor details come from another sample of the same person, matched by shared clones.

The chain employs TRBV5-1 and TRBJ2-1, with 9 bases lining up with TRBD1. The germline V gene has CDR1 SGHRS and CDR2 YFSETQ. This CDR3 has 16 residues. Germline trimming cut 0 bases from V and 2 bases from J; bases unmatched to any gene: 3. The CDR3 here is CASSLDGQGPYNEQFF. DNA for the CDR3: TGCGCCAGCAGCTTGGACGGACAGGGGCCCTACAATGAGCAGTTCTTC.

The rearrangement joins TRBV12-3 or TRBV12-4 to TRBJ2-7; possible D gene TRBD2, 6 bases. V lost 6 bases to trimming and J lost 0 bases, with 12 bases between them. The CDR3 spans 14 residues. This CDR3 reads CASSLERASYEQYF. The CDR3 DNA sequence: TGTGCCAGCAGCCTCGAGCGGGCCTCCTACGAGCAGTACTTC.

The count of this clonotype is one. This chain connects TRBV20-1 to TRBJ2-1; TRBD1 matches 8 bases. TRBJ2-7 explains the end of the DNA better; the J call may be wrong. The CDR3 is made up of 15 amino acids. Germline-derived CDR1 and CDR2 are DFQATT and SNEGSKA (reference sequence). As DNA, the CDR3 is TGCAGTGCTAGAGCTATCAGGGGGCCCTACAATGAGCAGTACTTC. Translation gives CSARAIRGPYNEQYF.

The chain couples TRBV7-9 to TRBJ2-5; 10 nucleotides agree with TRBD2. The V gene's germline CDR1 is SEHNR and CDR2 FQNEAQ (reference sequence). The CDR3 runs to 16 residues. Trimming removed 1 base from V and 3 bases from J; junction bases left unmatched: 5. In nucleotides, the CDR3 is TGTGCCAGCAGCTTAGAAGCGGGAGGGCCTGAAGAGACCCAGTACTTC. Its protein product is CASSLEAGGPEETQYF. The full variable domain, with the rest looked up from reference TRBV7-9 and TRBJ2-5, is DTGVSQNPRHKITKRGQNVTFRCDPISEHNRLYWYRQTLGQGPEFLTYFQNEAQLEKSRLLSDRFSAERPKGSFSTLEIQRTEQGDSAMYLCASSLEAGGPEETQYFGPGTRLLVL.

CDR3 sequence reads: CASSVVAGGYNEQYF. The CDR3 DNA reads as TGTGCCAGCAGCGTAGTGGCGGGGGGGTACAATGAGCAGTACTTC. The gene calls are TRBV9 and TRBJ2-1, with 9 bases that match TRBD2. The J call could be wrong; TRBJ2-7 is a better fit for the DNA end. Germline CDR1 SGDLS, CDR2 YYNGEE. CDR3 size: 15 residues.

With regard to this clonotype: A read error may explain this, as a much larger clone is one base away. The V gene is TRBV20-1, the J gene TRBJ2-1, with 12 positions matching TRBD1. The J call may be in error: the DNA end matches TRBJ2-7 better. The CDR3 extends over 14 amino acids. In germline, CDR1 is DFQATT, CDR2 SNEGSKA (reference sequence). CDR3 protein: CSASPGTGGNEQYF. In DNA, the CDR3 is TGCAGTGCTAGCCCCGGGACAGGGGGCAATGAGCAGTACTTC.

This clonotype appeared many times. V usage is TRBV5-6 and J usage is TRBJ2-6, with no clear D. The CDR3 totals 15 residues. V gave up 3 bases and J gave up 1 base, with 8 bases separating them. Germline CDR1 reads SGHDT; CDR2 reads YYEEEE. The CDR3: CASSSMGSGANVLTF. The CDR3 DNA reads TGTGCCAGCAGCTCGATGGGTTCTGGGGCCAACGTCCTGACTTTC.

This clonotype came up many times. V and J are TRBV11-2 and TRBJ1-2; no clear D. The CDR3 runs to 14 residues. V was shortened by 0 bases and J by 3 bases, with 8 bases between the two germline ends. Per the germline V gene, CDR1 is SGHAT and CDR2 is FQNNGV. The CDR3, as DNA: TGTGCCAGCAGCTTAGATACCAAGGACTATGGCTACACCTTC. Translated, it gives CASSLDTKDYGYTF.

There are many counts of this clonotype. The rearrangement joins TRBV6-2 or TRBV6-3 to TRBJ2-5, with 12 bases aligning to TRBD2. The CDR3 has 14 residues. Germline CDR1 is MNHEY and CDR2 is SVGEGT. The V gene end was trimmed by 2 bases and the J gene end by 7 bases; junction bases not matched to a gene: 2. In DNA, the CDR3 is TGTGCCAGCAGTTACACTAGCGGGGGGCTGACCCAGTACTTC. As protein: CASSYTSGGLTQYF.

Comment on this clonotype: Being one base from a much bigger clone, this may be a read error. V usage is TRBV7-9 and J usage is TRBJ2-6; possible D gene TRBD1, 8 bases. CDR1 SEHNR and CDR2 FQNEAQ come from the germline V gene (reference sequence). CDR3 length: 17 amino acids. This chain's CDR3 is CASSLTGGVSGANVRTF. In DNA, the CDR3 is TGTGCCAGCAGCTTAACAGGGGGGGTTTCTGGGGCCAACGTCCGGACTTTC.

The rearrangement uses TRBV18 and TRBJ1-2; TRBD1 matches at 7 bases. Trimming took 6 bases from V and 0 from J; bases not matched to a gene: 4. Germline loops: CDR1 KGHSH, CDR2 LQKENI. This CDR3 contains 14 residues. CDR3 loop: CASSWDSANYGYTF. As DNA, the CDR3 is TGTGCCAGCTCCTGGGACAGCGCTAACTATGGCTACACCTTC.

This clonotype has a count of ten or more. V and J are TRBV6-1 and TRBJ2-1; D possibly uses TRBD1 or TRBD2 (5 bases each). In germline, CDR1 is MNHNS, CDR2 SASEGT. Trimming shortened V by 5 bases and J by 6 bases, and 14 bases separated the two germline ends. This CDR3 comprises 14 residues. The CDR3 spells CASSRDPPGNEQFF. The CDR3 DNA is TGTGCCAGCAGTCGGGACCCCCCAGGCAATGAGCAGTTCTTC.

The rearrangement uses TRBV29-1 and TRBJ1-1; no reliable D call. The germline V gene encodes CDR1 SQVTM and CDR2 ANQGSEA. The V end was cut by 1 base, the J end by 9 bases, with 12 bases between. CDR3 size: 12 residues. CDR3 region: CSVEATQIQAFF. Here the CDR3 DNA reads TGCAGCGTTGAAGCCACACAGATTCAAGCTTTCTTT. Drawing the rest from reference TRBV29-1 and TRBJ1-1, the complete variable domain is SAVISQKPSRDICQRGTSLTIQCQVDSQVTMMFWYRQQPGQSLTLIATANQGSEATYESGFVIDKFPISRPNLTFSTLTVSNMSPEDSSIYLCSVEATQIQAFFGQGTRLTVV.

The chain recombines TRBV20-1 with TRBJ2-1; a possible D gene is TRBD2 (5 bases). Trimming took 5 bases from V and 4 from J, leaving 21 bases between them. This CDR3 has 16 residues. The germline gives CDR1 DFQATT, CDR2 SNEGSKA (reference sequence). Here the CDR3 DNA reads TGCAGTGCTCCCTCAAAGCACGGGAAATGGTACAATGAGCAGTTCTTC. It encodes CSAPSKHGKWYNEQFF.

This chain joins TRBV7-9 and TRBJ1-1; D is unresolved. This CDR3 has 9 residues. Looked up from germline, CDR1 is SEHNR and CDR2 is FQNEAQ (reference sequence). V lost 6 bases and J 7 bases, leaving 3 bases between the germline ends. CDR3 sequence reads: CASRDEAFF. The CDR3 DNA sequence: TGTGCCAGCAGAGATGAAGCTTTCTTT. Supplemented by reference TRBV7-9 and TRBJ1-1, the full variable domain reads DTGVSQNPRHKITKRGQNVTFRCDPISEHNRLYWYRQTLGQGPEFLTYFQNEAQLEKSRLLSDRFSAERPKGSFSTLEIQRTEQGDSAMYLCASRDEAFFGQGTRLTVV.

The chain uses TRBV7-2 and TRBJ2-7; possible D gene TRBD2, 6 bases. This CDR3 contains 16 residues. Looked up from germline, CDR1 is SGHTA and CDR2 is FQGNSA. V lost 1 base to trimming and J lost 1 base, with 14 bases between them. For the CDR3, the DNA is TGTGCCAGCAGCTTAGGCTTTGGCGGGGCTTCCTACGAGCAGTACTTC. Translated, it gives CASSLGFGGASYEQYF.

This clonotype was counted many times. V gene TRBV7-2 combines with J gene TRBJ2-1; 13 nucleotides match TRBD2. V dropped 1 base and J dropped 7; count of bases not matched to a gene: 1. Germline CDR1 reads SGHTA; CDR2 reads FQGNSA. This CDR3 comprises 15 residues. CDR3 residues: CASSLELAGGNEQFF. CDR3 nucleotides: TGTGCCAGCAGCTTAGAACTAGCGGGGGGGAATGAGCAGTTCTTC.

This clonotype was counted a few times. J is TRBJ2-7 and V is TRBV7-9, with D possibly matching TRBD2 (7 bases). Per germline, CDR1 SEHNR and CDR2 FQNEAQ (reference sequence). The CDR3 spans 14 residues. Deletions cut 5 bases from V and 4 bases from J, with 15 bases between. The CDR3 reads CASSMDGGRYEQYF. The DNA of the CDR3 is TGTGCCAGCAGCATGGACGGGGGGCGGTACGAGCAGTACTTC.

Ten or more counts support this clonotype. The rearrangement uses TRBV5-1 and TRBJ2-3; 7 nucleotides match TRBD2. The CDR3 extends over 15 amino acids. V lost 3 bases and J lost 5; bases outside the gene matches: 9. Germline-derived CDR1 and CDR2 are SGHRS and YFSETQ. CDR3 sequence: CASSSLSSSGDTQYF. The CDR3 DNA reads TGCGCCAGCAGCTCGCTTTCCTCTAGCGGAGATACGCAGTATTTT.

Points on this clonotype: A read error may explain this, as a much larger clone is one base away. The rearrangement links TRBV12-5 to TRBJ1-2, with TRBD1 identical over 10 bases. Germline CDR1 and CDR2: LGHNT and FRNRAP. CDR3 length equals 15 residues. The CDR3 is CASAMTGGRRGGYAF. CDR3 DNA sequence: TGTGCTAGTGCCATGACAGGGGGCAGACGTGGTGGCTACGCCTTC.

This clonotype was seen at least ten times. The rearrangement links TRBV20-1 to TRBJ1-6; no firm D call. The V gene's germline CDR1 is DFQATT and CDR2 SNEGSKA (reference sequence). V was clipped by 5 bases and J by 14 bases, with 13 bases between them. This CDR3 contains 11 residues. The CDR3: CSAGVASSLHF. CDR3 coding DNA: TGCAGTGCTGGAGTTGCCTCATCCCTCCACTTT.